The 12 T cell receptor beta chains listed next were all sequenced from one sample in a study of T-cell memory formation after mild COVID-19. TCRdb reprocessed the 5' RACE reads via MiXCR and lists one record per CDR3 protein. The data contain hundreds of thousands of distinct CDR3 sequences, roughly 21% of them singletons. The sample consisted of PBMCs or a T cell subset sorted from them (not recorded which). These receptors were obtained from an adult woman who had mild COVID-19 (a few samples of this study predate the infection). Cell type and time point are not known.

The genes are TRBV27 and TRBJ1-2, with no clear D. This CDR3 is 15 amino acids long. Trimming shortened V by 5 bases and J by 7 bases, and 20 bases separated the two germline ends. CDR1 and CDR2 (germline): MNHEY, SMNVEV (reference sequence). In DNA, the CDR3 is TGTGCCAGCAGTCCCACCCTTACACTCGTGGGTGGCTACACCTTC. Its protein is CASSPTLTLVGGYTF.

The table lists this clonotype with a few counts. The V gene is TRBV20-1, the J gene TRBJ1-5, with D tentatively TRBD1 (6 bases). Trimming shortened V by 0 bases and J by 4 bases, and 10 bases separated the two germline ends. This CDR3 spans 14 amino acids. The V gene's germline CDR1 is DFQATT and CDR2 SNEGSKA (reference sequence). As DNA, the CDR3 is TGCAGTGCTAGAGAAGGTCAGGGGAATCAGCCCCAGCATTTT. Translated: CSAREGQGNQPQHF.

A few counts support this clonotype. The chain employs TRBV9 and TRBJ2-2; the match to TRBD2 covers 13 bases. Trimming cost V 4 bases and J 4 bases; bases outside gene matches: 10. The germline gives CDR1 SGDLS, CDR2 YYNGEE. This CDR3 spans 18 amino acids. The CDR3: CASSILLAGGPTTGELFF. Here the CDR3 DNA reads TGTGCCAGCAGCATCTTACTAGCGGGAGGGCCCACCACCGGGGAGCTGTTTTTT. The variable domain in full, with the rest retrieved from reference TRBV9 and TRBJ2-2, is DSGVTQTPKHLITATGQRVTLRCSPRSGDLSVYWYQQSLDQGLQFLIQYYNGEERAKGNILERFSAQQFPDLHSELNLSSLELGDSALYFCASSILLAGGPTTGELFFGEGSRLTVL.

CDR3 residues: CASSLRGIAGELFF. The DNA of the CDR3 is TGTGCCAGCAGTTTACGAGGGATAGCCGGGGAGCTGTTTTTT. The V call is TRBV27, the J call TRBJ2-2; TRBD2 might be the D (5 bases). There are 14 residues in the CDR3. From germline, CDR1 is MNHEY and CDR2 SMNVEV (reference sequence). Trimming removed 2 bases at V and 6 bases at J, with 10 bases between.

The chain is built from TRBV5-1 and TRBJ2-7, with a tentative D call TRBD1 (6 bases). This CDR3 region has 15 residues. V lost 0 bases and J lost 2, with 12 bases in between. The germline gives CDR1 SGHRS, CDR2 YFSETQ. The CDR3 sequence is CASSLAGVFTYEQYF. The CDR3, as DNA: TGCGCCAGCAGCTTGGCAGGGGTCTTCACCTACGAGCAGTACTTC. The full variable domain, with the rest looked up from reference TRBV5-1 and TRBJ2-7, is KAGVTQTPRYLIKTRGQQVTLSCSPISGHRSVSWYQQTPGQGLQFLFEYFSETQRNKGNFPGRFSGRQFSNSRSEMNVSTLELGDSALYLCASSLAGVFTYEQYFGPGTRLTVT.

A few counts support this clonotype. J is TRBJ2-3 and V is TRBV12-3 or TRBV12-4, with D tentatively TRBD1 or TRBD2 (5 bases each). Trimming removed 0 bases from V and 4 bases from J, with 8 bases in between. The CDR3 length is 14 residues. The CDR3 region is CASSLAGTADTQYF. In DNA form, the CDR3 reads TGTGCCAGCAGTTTAGCTGGGACGGCAGATACGCAGTATTTT.

V usage is TRBV15 and J usage is TRBJ2-1; no firm D call. Trimming pared 3 bases from V and 4 bases from J, leaving 16 bases between. The CDR3 runs to 16 residues. Germline V gives CDR1 LNHNV, CDR2 YYDKDF (reference sequence). The CDR3 nucleotides are TGTGCCACCAGCAGTCCCCTCTCGGATAAATACAATGAGCAGTTCTTC. This gives the protein CATSSPLSDKYNEQFF.

The genes are TRBV6-6 and TRBJ2-2; D gene uncertain. The CDR3 covers 14 residues. Deletions cut 5 bases from V and 4 bases from J, with 11 bases between. The germline CDR1 and CDR2 sequences are MNHNY and SVGAGI (reference sequence). Written as DNA, the CDR3 is TGTGCCAGCAGTGATGACTGGGTCACCGGGGAGCTGTTTTTT. Its protein product is CASSDDWVTGELFF.

This clonotype has just a few counts. This chain links TRBV7-9 with TRBJ1-1; no firm D call. The CDR3 contains 13 residues. Trimming left V 1 base short and J 7 bases short, with 10 bases between. Germline V gene lookup returns CDR1 SEHNR and CDR2 FQNEAQ (reference sequence). The CDR3 reads CASSLVVPGEAFF. CDR3 in DNA: TGTGCCAGCAGCTTAGTAGTTCCGGGTGAAGCTTTCTTT. The full variable domain, completed using reference TRBV7-9 and TRBJ1-1, is DTGVSQNPRHKITKRGQNVTFRCDPISEHNRLYWYRQTLGQGPEFLTYFQNEAQLEKSRLLSDRFSAERPKGSFSTLEIQRTEQGDSAMYLCASSLVVPGEAFFGQGTRLTVV.

The chain couples TRBV24-1 to TRBJ2-1, with 9 bases identical to TRBD1. There are 16 residues in the CDR3. Trimming took 2 bases from V and 2 from J; bases not matched to a gene: 3. Germline values: CDR1 KGHDR, CDR2 SFDVKD. The CDR3 DNA is TGTGCCACCAGTGATTCGTGGACAGGGGCCTACAATGAGCAGTTCTTC. Translated: CATSDSWTGAYNEQFF.

This clonotype was counted a few times. The rearrangement joins TRBV5-1 to TRBJ2-3; the D gene is possibly TRBD1 (6 bases). Trimming removed 0 bases from V and 2 bases from J, with 7 bases in between. This CDR3 comprises 14 residues. Looked up from germline, CDR1 is SGHRS and CDR2 is YFSETQ. The CDR3 DNA reads TGCGCCAGCAGCTTGGGACAGGCCACAGATACGCAGTATTTT. Translating gives CASSLGQATDTQYF.

The chain links TRBV20-1 to TRBJ2-3; D is possibly TRBD1 or TRBD2 (5 bases each). The V gene lost 3 bases and the J gene lost 0 bases, with 10 bases spanning the gap. This CDR3 spans 14 amino acids. Germline V gene lookup returns CDR1 DFQATT and CDR2 SNEGSKA (reference sequence). CDR3 loop: CSARVGESTDTQYF. The CDR3 DNA sequence: TGCAGTGCTAGGGTAGGGGAGAGCACAGATACGCAGTATTTT.